This TCR beta chain was obtained from a study of blood T cell repertoires in COVID-19. Study-wide context: The United States, Italy and Spain were the sources of the acute and convalescent COVID-19 samples. T cells, B-cell-depleted T cells, or PBMCs provided the cDNA or gDNA that served as material.

Authors' data handling: Researchers report that nucleated cell counts were estimated from reference gene primer amplification. Measured with immunoSEQ multiplex PCR; TCRdb has only the in-frame clones, and not every one. The V and J calls and clone size come from that table; D and trimming were worked out from the DNA. The sample records approximately 70,000 clones, less than 85% being singletons. This clone was counted a few times. The CDR3 spans 17 residues. With 0 bases removed from V and 0 bases from J, the gap between germline ends came to 12 bases. Germline values: CDR1 SGHVS, CDR2 FQNEAQ. The clonotype comes from a woman at least 80 years old with active or convalescent COVID-19. The chain carries TRBV7-8 and TRBJ1-3; a weak D match, TRBD1 (5 bases). The material sequenced was peripheral blood. DNA for the CDR3: TGTGCCAGCAGCTTAGCGCTGGCGGGGACCTCTGGAAACACCATATATTTT. Amino acid sequence: CASSLALAGTSGNTIYF.